The clone carrying this T cell receptor beta chain appeared many times. What it binds is unknown. These data originate in a study of T-cell reconstitution after alpha-beta-depleted transplantation in children. The authors prepared the TCRbeta library with unique molecular identifiers. TCRdb itself ran the PCR reads through MiXCR, one entry per CDR3 protein. The table has hundreds of thousands of distinct CDR3 sequences, approximately 10% seen once; the top ten hold roughly 27%. Notes on the study in general: Expanded clones from the graft, numbering several hundred, reportedly supplied alpha-beta T cells about two months after transplant.

This CDR3 contains 14 residues. V lost 3 bases, J lost 2 bases, and 5 bases stayed unmatched. Germline CDR1 and CDR2: DFQATT and SNEGSKA (reference sequence). The TCR originated in a child in the first two years of life with acute myeloid leukemia, due to receive a stem cell transplant. The sample in question was PBMCs, obtained before TCRalphabeta/CD19-depleted stem cell transplant. The chain combines TRBV20-1 with TRBJ2-3; 7 bases are shared with TRBD2. The DNA for the CDR3 is TGCAGTGCTAGCGGCGGGGGTTACACAGATACGCAGTATTTT. The encoded protein is CSASGGGYTDTQYF.